This TCR beta chain was obtained from a study of early stage breast cancer tumors. The V segment lost 2 bases and the J segment 6 bases; nucleotides outside the gene matches: 3. The CDR3 length is 14 residues. Germline V CDR1 and CDR2: SGHTA, FQGNSA. The assay was immunoSEQ multiplex PCR, and TCRdb's table has in-frame clones only and misses some. The sample carries 9,500 to 12,000 clones, 75% to 85% recorded once. This chain connects TRBV7-2 to TRBJ2-3; 9 positions match TRBD2. This TCR came from a person between 65 and 79 years old with breast cancer. Sample: breast tumor tissue. CDR3 protein: CASSLSGGSDTQYF. The CDR3 region has the DNA TGTGCCAGCAGCTTAAGCGGGGGGTCCGATACGCAGTATTTT.